This T cell receptor beta chain stems from a study of cytomegalovirus exposure and HLA in healthy donors. Findings of the study overall: A later analysis associated some 16,000 TCR beta sequences with HLA alleles at a 0.05 false discovery rate. One variant, a missense change in DCLRE1C, was linked in a later analysis to TCR beta V- and J-gene trimming. Testing in vitro showed a few CMV-associated chains specific for CMV antigens.

Healthy people donating bone marrow made up the donors. A note on this clone: No antigen is known for it.

13 Jbeta primers and 60 Vbeta primers were used for the PCR. Clones were read by immunoSEQ multiplex PCR, and TCRdb kept only the in-frame ones, dropping some. This table has about 90,000 clones, over 70% appearing once. The CDR3 covers 13 residues. Germline CDR1 is SGHTA and CDR2 is FQGNSA. V shed 4 bases and J shed 9 bases, with 15 bases lying between them. The chain combines TRBV7-2 with TRBJ1-2; maybe TRBD1 (6 bases). The receptor's source is a boy aged 5-17 years in good health and CMV-seronegative. Sequencing used PBMCs. For the CDR3, the DNA is TGTGCCAGCAGCTATATCGGAGACAGGAGCTACACCTTC. It encodes CASSYIGDRSYTF.